This T cell receptor beta chain was sequenced in a study of blood T cells in healthy people across ages. Findings and limits, study-wide: Versus aged donors, long-lived donors had higher diversity and more naive CD4+ cells.

This clonotype was observed a handful of times. No antigen is known for it. Total RNA, at least 6 micrograms per sample, came from PBMCs. The use of a sample-barcoded 5' primer and a J-beta primer mix characterized a second PCR of about 7 to 12 cycles. MiXCR, run by TCRdb on the 5' RACE reads, gives a single entry per CDR3 protein. The table has under 850,000 distinct CDR3 sequences, about 34% seen once. The CDR3 loop spans 12 amino acids. The V end lost 0 bases, the J end lost 6 bases, and 8 bases lay between the germline ends. Germline CDR1 and CDR2: SQVTM and ANQGSEA. The sample taken for sequencing was blood. The V gene is TRBV29-1, the J gene TRBJ1-1; D gene uncertain. This sequence originates from a young man in good health. As DNA, the CDR3 is TGCAGCGTTGAAGAGCGGGTCCCTGAAGCTTTCTTT. Encoded protein: CSVEERVPEAFF.